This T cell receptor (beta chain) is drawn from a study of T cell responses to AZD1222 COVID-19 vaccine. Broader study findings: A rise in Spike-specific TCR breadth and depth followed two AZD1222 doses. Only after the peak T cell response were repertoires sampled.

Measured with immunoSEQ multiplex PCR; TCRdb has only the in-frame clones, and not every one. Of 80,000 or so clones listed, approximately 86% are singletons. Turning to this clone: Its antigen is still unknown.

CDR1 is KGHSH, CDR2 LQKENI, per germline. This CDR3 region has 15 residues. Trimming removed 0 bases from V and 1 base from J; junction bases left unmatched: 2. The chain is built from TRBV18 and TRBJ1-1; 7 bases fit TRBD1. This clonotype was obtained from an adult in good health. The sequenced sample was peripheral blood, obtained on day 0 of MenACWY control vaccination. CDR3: CASSPPGQRNTEAFF. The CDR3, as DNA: TGTGCCAGCTCACCACCGGGACAGCGGAACACTGAAGCTTTCTTT. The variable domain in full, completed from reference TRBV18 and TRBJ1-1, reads NAGVMQNPRHLVRRRGQEARLRCSPMKGHSHVYWYRQLPEEGLKFMVYLQKENIIDESGMPKERFSAEFPKEGPSILRIQQVVRGDSAAYFCASSPPGQRNTEAFFGQGTRLTVV.